The T cell receptor beta chain described here comes from a study of T cells after yellow fever vaccination (dated by TCRdb to 2018 to 2020). About the study as a whole: Libraries from fractions with low cell numbers were prepared with the SMART-Seq v4 Ultra Low Input RNA kit. To track T-cell clones before and after primary and booster YFV17D yellow fever vaccination, bulk TCR alpha and beta repertoires were sequenced longitudinally. Two healthy male donors, one aged 18 to 29 and one aged 30 to 39 years, were included in the cohort. Bulk PBMC replicates and cell subsets were isolated from blood drawn at multiple timepoints before and after both primary and secondary immunization.

Broad study findings and their caveats: The study included only two donors, which limits how far the findings can be generalized. A small fraction of clonotypes showed up in both the CD4 and CD8 compartments, probably as a result of convergent recombination. Computational filtering was needed because FACS-sorted repertoires could contain abundant contaminating clonotypes from the bulk population. Compared with the primary T-cell response, the secondary T-cell response was weaker but faster, peaking on day 5 rather than day 15. Most clones expanded after primary vaccination (almost 97% of CD4 and around nine tenths of CD8) were re-detected after the booster, suggesting that broad memory maintenance occurred.

Instrument on record: Illumina NovaSeq 6000. Synthesis of TCR cDNA relied on 5'RACE template switching, a step that introduced a universal primer site along with unique molecular identifiers. cDNA synthesis was primed from both the TCR alpha and TCR beta constant segments. Library amplification involved two PCR steps, and the second step added sample barcodes and sequencing adapters. Libraries were sequenced on Illumina HiSeq 2500 (2x100 bp) or NovaSeq (2x150 bp). Processing in the source paper ran as follows. Reads were demultiplexed and collapsed into UMI consensus sequences with MIGEC, and V(D)J alignment was performed with MiXCR. Using edgeR on replicate PBMC samples, clonotypes were called vaccine-responding if FDR was below 0.01 and the log2 fold change was above 5 up to day 15. Bulk clonotypes were assigned CD4 or CD8 identity according to which sequenced CD4 or CD8 repertoire held them at higher abundance. TCRdb applied fastp at Q25 and MiXCR to the public reads, then kept only in-frame beta chains. Each CDR3 protein appears once, grouped with its most common genes and DNA. V and J calls and clone size were set by TCRdb, not the authors. Here the sample has 250,000 to 350,000 distinct CDR3 sequences; 7.5% to 9.5% occur a single time. The biggest ten clones account for around 3.1% of the sample.

CDR1 and CDR2 were assigned from the germline V gene (reference sequence) as DFQATT and SNEGSKA. V sheds 8 bases and J sheds 5 bases, leaving 9 bases between their ends. The CDR3 spans 10 residues, from the cysteine through the phenylalanine. Here the CDR3 DNA is all that survives: 30 bases in frame from base 1. As regards this clonotype: Its antigen specificity is not known. The input lacks base qualities; no much larger clone sits a single base away.

Taken with the paper, the label for treatment or condition translates to: live attenuated yellow fever vaccine strain. PBMCs were isolated from peripheral blood using a standard Ficoll-Paque protocol. CD4 and CD8 T-cell fractions were isolated with Dynabeads CD4 and CD8 positive selection kits. TriZol was used to extract RNA from bulk PBMCs, from CD4 and CD8 fractions, and from dextramer-positive and dextramer-negative fractions. The sample consisted of CD4+ T cells sorted from PBMCs, taken 5 days after the yellow fever booster vaccination. In this chain, TRBV20-1 is recombined with TRBJ2-5, with no D gene named confidently. The source of this sequence is a man aged 18 to 35 who received the YFV17D yellow fever vaccine. CDR3 reads: CSPVGETQYF. The DNA is as follows: TGCAGTCCCGTAGGGGAGACCCAGTACTTC.